The T cell receptor beta chain under discussion was sequenced for a study of shared clonotypes between healthy human individuals. Study results and caveats: Only blood samples were collected, and tissue repertoires likely differ.

Terminally differentiated effector memory CD45RA+ cells were excluded from the naive CD8 cells, which were CD45RO-negative and positively selected for CCR7. TCRdb's copy holds only in-frame clones and misses some; the assay was immunoSEQ multiplex PCR. The sample contains around 1.9 million clones, roughly 91% of which appear only once. CDR1 MNHEY and CDR2 SMNVEV come from the germline V gene (reference sequence). V trimming: 2 bases; J trimming: 6 bases; junction bases outside the gene matches: 10. The CDR3 runs to 16 residues. This clone was counted once. The target antigen is unknown. The V and J genes are TRBV27 and TRBJ2-1, with 7 positions matching TRBD2. Source material: naive CD8+ T cells from PBMCs. The sequence was collected from a man between 18 and 29 years old in good health. Some clones in this sample may be carry-over from other donors' samples. The CDR3 DNA is TGTGCCAGCAGTTTACAGGGCGGGAGCTCCGGCAATGAGCAGTTCTTC. As protein: CASSLQGGSSGNEQFF.